This T cell receptor beta chain originates from a study of cytomegalovirus exposure and HLA in healthy donors. Germline-derived CDR1 and CDR2 are SGHNT and YENEEA. This CDR3 spans 15 amino acids. Trimming took 7 bases from V and 1 from J, leaving 13 bases between them. Study results and caveats: Accurate HLA-A and HLA-B prediction from TCR beta sequences was reported for most subjects. For most TCR sequences rarity was the rule, although some public TCRs occurred in many donors. Several of the most significant clusters were apparently associated with common viral pathogens in a later analysis.

Both 60 Vbeta primers and 13 Jbeta primers went into the PCR. The table came from immunoSEQ multiplex PCR; TCRdb's copy has only in-frame clones and leaves some out. The data hold approximately 100,000 clones, with around 85% observed a single time. This clone appeared a few times. What it binds is not known. The clonotype originates from a middle-aged man in good health and CMV-seropositive. The V gene is TRBV11-3, the J gene TRBJ2-2, with D maybe TRBD1 (5 bases). Sequencing was performed on PBMCs. DNA for the CDR3: TGTGCCAGCACCCTAGACAGTCGGAACACCGGGGAGCTGTTTTTT. Protein: CASTLDSRNTGELFF.